These T cell receptor beta chains were read from a single sample in a study of T cell responses to AZD1222 COVID-19 vaccine. This table comes from immunoSEQ multiplex PCR, and its TCRdb copy is limited to in-frame clones, with some not included. The data contain about 140,000 clones, 85% to 95% of them singletons. The specimen comprised peripheral blood, sampled after recovery from COVID-19. These receptors originate from an adult who had recovered from COVID-19. CDR3s include the opening cysteine and the closing phenylalanine or tryptophan. The order of the fields is D gene, clone size, J gene, V gene, CDR3 DNA, CDR3 protein. The D gene is left open where the match is weak. Size is omitted from some rows. Given values are once, few, many or a class for expanded clones.

D: NA
size: NA
J: TRBJ1-1
V: TRBV25-1
DNA: TGTGCCAGCAGTGAATCCGAAGCTTTCTTT
CDR3: CASSESEAFF

D: NA
size: NA
J: TRBJ1-1
V: TRBV28
DNA: TGTGCCAGCAGTCGTGACGGGAACACTGAAGCTTTCTTT
CDR3: CASSRDGNTEAFF

D: NA
size: NA
J: TRBJ1-4
V: TRBV7-9
DNA: TGTGCCAGCAGCTCTCAGGGAGCAACTAATGAAAAACTGTTTTTT
CDR3: CASSSQGATNEKLFF

D: NA
size: NA
J: TRBJ2-7
V: TRBV28
DNA: TGTGCCAGCAGCCCGATATCAGGGTCCTACGAGCAGTACTTC
CDR3: CASSPISGSYEQYF

D: NA
size: NA
J: TRBJ1-3
V: TRBV2
DNA: TGTGCCAGCAGTGAAATGGTCACAGGGGGAAACACCATATATTTT
CDR3: CASSEMVTGGNTIYF

D: NA
size: NA
J: TRBJ2-1
V: TRBV27
DNA: TGTGCCAGCAGTTTATCGGGTCTGCTCTACAATGAGCAGTTCTTC
CDR3: CASSLSGLLYNEQFF

D: TRBD2
size: NA
J: TRBJ2-1
V: TRBV28
DNA: TGTGCCAGCAGTTTGGCAACGGGGCTAGCGGTTTACAATGAGCAGTTCTTC
CDR3: CASSLATGLAVYNEQFF

D: TRBD2
size: NA
J: TRBJ2-1
V: TRBV7-3
DNA: TGTGCCAGCAGCAGCGGGGGGTTCTACAATGAGCAGTTCTTC
CDR3: CASSSGGFYNEQFF

D: NA
size: NA
J: TRBJ2-7
V: TRBV21-1
DNA: TGTGCCAGCAGCAAATGCCCTGGGAGTCCCTTAACGTACAGGGGGCCCTACGAGCAGTACTTC
CDR3: CASSKCPGSPLTYRGPYEQYF

D: NA
size: NA
J: TRBJ2-7
V: TRBV5-4
DNA: TGTGCCAGCAGCTTTTCGGCTCACGAGCAGTACTTC
CDR3: CASSFSAHEQYF

D: TRBD1
size: NA
J: TRBJ1-6
V: TRBV11-2
DNA: TGTGCCAGCAGCTTAGTCCCCCGGACAGGGAGGAATTCACCCCTCCACTTT
CDR3: CASSLVPRTGRNSPLHF

D: TRBD2
size: NA
J: TRBJ2-3
V: TRBV7-8
DNA: TGTGCCAGCAGCTTAGCTCGGCGGGGGGTCACAGATACGCAGTATTTT
CDR3: CASSLARRGVTDTQYF

D: NA
size: NA
J: TRBJ2-3
V: TRBV5-4
DNA: TGTGCCAGCAGCTTCGGACAGAGCACAGATACGCAGTATTTT
CDR3: CASSFGQSTDTQYF

D: TRBD2
size: NA
J: TRBJ2-1
V: TRBV24-1
DNA: TGTGCCACCAGTGATCGGAGCGGGAGCAGTGGAAATGAGCAGTTCTTC
CDR3: CATSDRSGSSGNEQFF

D: NA
size: NA
J: TRBJ1-2
V: TRBV3-1/TRBV3-2
DNA: TGTGCCAGCAGCCAACTACAGGGTTCGGACTATGGCTACACCTTC
CDR3: CASSQLQGSDYGYTF

D: NA
size: NA
J: TRBJ2-3
V: TRBV14
DNA: TGTGCCAGCGCCGAGAGGCGGGGAACAGATACGCAGTATTTT
CDR3: CASAERRGTDTQYF

D: TRBD2
size: NA
J: TRBJ2-7
V: TRBV7-2
DNA: TGTGCCAGCAGCCCAGACGCGGGAGGGCGCTCCTACGAGCAGTACTTC
CDR3: CASSPDAGGRSYEQYF

D: TRBD2
size: NA
J: TRBJ2-7
V: TRBV5-1
DNA: TGCGCCAGCAGGTTGGGACTAGCGGGAACCTACGAGCAGTACTTC
CDR3: CASRLGLAGTYEQYF

D: NA
size: NA
J: TRBJ2-1
V: TRBV7-2
DNA: TGTGCCAGCAGCTTCGCCCGGACGGCATCCTACAATGAGCAGTTCTTC
CDR3: CASSFARTASYNEQFF

D: NA
size: once
J: TRBJ1-1
V: TRBV28
DNA: TGTGCCAGCAGTTTAGAAGGGGGATATGAAGCTTTCTTT
CDR3: CASSLEGGYEAFF

D: NA
size: NA
J: TRBJ1-3
V: TRBV28
DNA: TGTGCCAGCATTAAGGGGAGCCGGGCTTCTGGAAACACCATATATTTT
CDR3: CASIKGSRASGNTIYF

D: NA
size: once
J: TRBJ2-3
V: TRBV28
DNA: TGTGCCAGCAGTTTAATCCCCAGCGCGGGACGCACAGATACGCAGTATTTT
CDR3: CASSLIPSAGRTDTQYF

D: NA
size: NA
J: TRBJ2-7
V: TRBV5-1
DNA: TGCGCCAGCAGCTCCAACAGGGAAAGCTCCTACGAGCAGTACTTC
CDR3: CASSSNRESSYEQYF

D: NA
size: NA
J: TRBJ2-7
V: TRBV2
DNA: TGTGCCAGCAAGCGTAGGGCGAGCTCCTACGAGCAGTACTTC
CDR3: CASKRRASSYEQYF

D: NA
size: few
J: TRBJ2-7
V: TRBV7-9
DNA: TGTGCCAGCAGCCTGACAGTAATCTCCTACGAGCAGTACTTC
CDR3: CASSLTVISYEQYF

D: NA
size: NA
J: TRBJ2-7
V: TRBV27
DNA: TGTGCCAGCAGTTTATCCGGGCAGCGCTCCTACGAGCAGTACTTC
CDR3: CASSLSGQRSYEQYF

D: TRBD1
size: NA
J: TRBJ2-7
V: TRBV7-2
DNA: TGTGCCAGCAGCCTGGACAGGGGAACCTACGAGCAGTACTTC
CDR3: CASSLDRGTYEQYF

D: NA
size: few
J: TRBJ2-1
V: TRBV2
DNA: TGTGCCAGCAGTGAAGCAGGGCGACGGGGTGAGCAGTTCTTC
CDR3: CASSEAGRRGEQFF

D: NA
size: NA
J: TRBJ2-3
V: TRBV10-2
DNA: TGCGCCAGCAGTGAAGGTGGGTCTGGCCTCACAGATACGCAGTATTTT
CDR3: CASSEGGSGLTDTQYF

D: NA
size: NA
J: TRBJ1-1
V: TRBV19
DNA: TGTGCCAGTAGTTTCAGGGGCCCTGGGACTGAAGCTTTCTTT
CDR3: CASSFRGPGTEAFF

D: NA
size: NA
J: TRBJ2-7
V: TRBV5-1
DNA: TGCGCCAGCAGCCCGTGGGACGGTTCCTACGAGCAGTACTTC
CDR3: CASSPWDGSYEQYF

D: NA
size: NA
J: TRBJ1-1
V: TRBV15
DNA: TGTGCCACCAGCAGAGAGGACTTTGGTTGGGGGATGAACACTGAAGCTTTCTTT
CDR3: CATSREDFGWGMNTEAFF

D: TRBD2
size: NA
J: TRBJ2-1
V: TRBV28
DNA: TGTGCCAGCGTCATGGGGGGGTATTCCAACAATGAGCAGTTCTTC
CDR3: CASVMGGYSNNEQFF

D: TRBD2
size: NA
J: TRBJ2-3
V: TRBV7-6
DNA: TGTGCCAGCAGCCCAAGCGGGAGCTATGTTACGCAGTATTTT
CDR3: CASSPSGSYVTQYF

D: NA
size: NA
J: TRBJ2-7
V: TRBV11-2
DNA: TGTGCCAGCAGCTTACATCTGGGAGCCTACGAGCAGTACTTC
CDR3: CASSLHLGAYEQYF

D: TRBD2
size: NA
J: TRBJ2-7
V: TRBV5-1
DNA: TGCGCCAGCAGCTTGTTCCCTAGCGGGAGTGTCTCCCACGAGCAGTACTTC
CDR3: CASSLFPSGSVSHEQYF

D: NA
size: NA
J: TRBJ2-7
V: TRBV4-1
DNA: TGCGCCAGCAGCCAAGGAAAATTCACTGACAGGCGCACCTACGAGCAGTACTTC
CDR3: CASSQGKFTDRRTYEQYF

D: TRBD2
size: once
J: TRBJ2-7
V: TRBV13
DNA: TGTGCCAGCAGCTTAGGTTCGGGACTAGCGGAGCAGTACTTC
CDR3: CASSLGSGLAEQYF

D: NA
size: NA
J: TRBJ1-1
V: TRBV19
DNA: TGTGCCAGTAGGTTGAACACTGAAGCTTTCTTT
CDR3: CASRLNTEAFF

D: TRBD2
size: NA
J: TRBJ2-1
V: TRBV5-4
DNA: TGTGCCAGCAGCTTGGACGGACTAGCGGGAGGGGTGGAGCAGTTCTTC
CDR3: CASSLDGLAGGVEQFF

D: TRBD1
size: NA
J: TRBJ1-2
V: TRBV5-4
DNA: TGTGCCAGCAGGTTCGGACAGGGTGGCGGCTATGGCTACACCTTC
CDR3: CASRFGQGGGYGYTF

D: TRBD1
size: NA
J: TRBJ1-6
V: TRBV4-1
DNA: TGCGCCAGCAGCCAAAGACAGGGATCACCCCTCCACTTT
CDR3: CASSQRQGSPLHF

D: TRBD2
size: NA
J: TRBJ2-2
V: TRBV5-4
DNA: TGTGCCAGCAGCTTGAGGCTAGCGGGGAACACCGGGGAGCTGTTTTTT
CDR3: CASSLRLAGNTGELFF

D: NA
size: NA
J: TRBJ1-5
V: TRBV19
DNA: TGTGCCAGTAGTATGGACGCGAATCAGCCCCAGCATTTT
CDR3: CASSMDANQPQHF

D: TRBD2
size: NA
J: TRBJ2-1
V: TRBV7-9
DNA: TGTGCCAGCAGCTTCCCCGGGCTAGCGGGAGGTTACAATGAGCAGTTCTTC
CDR3: CASSFPGLAGGYNEQFF

D: TRBD2
size: NA
J: TRBJ2-1
V: TRBV9
DNA: TGTGCCAGCAGCGTGCTAGCGGGAGCCAATGAGCAGTTCTTC
CDR3: CASSVLAGANEQFF

D: TRBD2
size: NA
J: TRBJ2-5
V: TRBV24-1
DNA: TGTGCCACCAGTGATTTTGCCGGGGCTAGCGGGAGAGAGACCCAGTACTTC
CDR3: CATSDFAGASGRETQYF

D: NA
size: NA
J: TRBJ1-3
V: TRBV6-5
DNA: TGTGCCAGCAGTTACGCTCCTTTTCTCCCTGGAAACACCATATATTTT
CDR3: CASSYAPFLPGNTIYF

D: NA
size: NA
J: TRBJ2-7
V: TRBV18
DNA: TGTGCCAGCTCACCAGGAGGGGGCAATGAGCAGTACTTC
CDR3: CASSPGGGNEQYF

D: NA
size: NA
J: TRBJ2-3
V: TRBV28
DNA: TGTGCCAGCAGCCTGGAGGGGTCGAGCACAGATACGCAGTATTTT
CDR3: CASSLEGSSTDTQYF

D: NA
size: NA
J: TRBJ2-1
V: TRBV2
DNA: TGTGCCAGCAGTGTAGGGGTTCCACGGCTCTACAATGAGCAGTTCTTC
CDR3: CASSVGVPRLYNEQFF

D: NA
size: NA
J: TRBJ2-2
V: TRBV11-3
DNA: TGTGCCAGCAGCTCGGGACAAGCACGTGGCGGGGAGCTGTTTTTT
CDR3: CASSSGQARGGELFF

D: NA
size: NA
J: TRBJ1-1
V: TRBV15
DNA: TGTGCCACCAGCTACCGACAGACTCAACGAACGGCTTTCTTT
CDR3: CATSYRQTQRTAFF

D: NA
size: NA
J: TRBJ2-5
V: TRBV5-4
DNA: TGTGCCAGCAGCCAGCCGGGATACGAGACCCAGTACTTC
CDR3: CASSQPGYETQYF

D: NA
size: NA
J: TRBJ2-1
V: TRBV25-1
DNA: TGTGCCAGCAGTGAAACACGGTCCCGCGATGAGCAGTTCTTC
CDR3: CASSETRSRDEQFF

D: TRBD1
size: NA
J: TRBJ2-7
V: TRBV3-1/TRBV3-2
DNA: TGTGCCAGCAGCCAAGCGGGACAGGGATACTACGAGCAGTACTTC
CDR3: CASSQAGQGYYEQYF

D: TRBD2
size: NA
J: TRBJ2-1
V: TRBV28
DNA: TGTGCCAGCAGGGGTCTAGCGGCTTACAATGAGCAGTTCTTC
CDR3: CASRGLAAYNEQFF